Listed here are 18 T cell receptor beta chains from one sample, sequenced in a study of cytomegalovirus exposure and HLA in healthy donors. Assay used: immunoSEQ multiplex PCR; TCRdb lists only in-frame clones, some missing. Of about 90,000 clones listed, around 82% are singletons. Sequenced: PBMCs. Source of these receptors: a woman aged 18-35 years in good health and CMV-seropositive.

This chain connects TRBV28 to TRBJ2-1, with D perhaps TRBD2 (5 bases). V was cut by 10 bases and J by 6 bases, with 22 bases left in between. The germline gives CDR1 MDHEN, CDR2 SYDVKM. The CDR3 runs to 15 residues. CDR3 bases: TGTGCCACCCGTTCTCTAGCATGGGATGGCAATGAGCAGTTCTTC. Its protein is CATRSLAWDGNEQFF.

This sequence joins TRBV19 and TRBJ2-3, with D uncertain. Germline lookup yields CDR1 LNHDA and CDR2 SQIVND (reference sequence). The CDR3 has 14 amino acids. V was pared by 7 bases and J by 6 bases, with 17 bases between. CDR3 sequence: CASTNSRFGDTQYF. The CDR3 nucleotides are TGTGCCAGTACCAATTCCCGTTTCGGTGATACGCAGTATTTT.

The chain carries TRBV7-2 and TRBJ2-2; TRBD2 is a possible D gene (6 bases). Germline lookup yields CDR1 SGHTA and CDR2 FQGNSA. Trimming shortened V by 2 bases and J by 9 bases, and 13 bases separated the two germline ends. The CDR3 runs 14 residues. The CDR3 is CASSLWTGVRELFF. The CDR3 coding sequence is TGTGCCAGCAGCTTATGGACGGGGGTCCGGGAGCTGTTTTTT.

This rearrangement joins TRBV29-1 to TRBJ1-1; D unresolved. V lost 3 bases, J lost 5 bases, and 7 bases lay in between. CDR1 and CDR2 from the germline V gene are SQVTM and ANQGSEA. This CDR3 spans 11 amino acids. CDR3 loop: CSVDRGTEAFF. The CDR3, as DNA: TGCAGCGTTGATCGGGGAACTGAAGCTTTCTTT.

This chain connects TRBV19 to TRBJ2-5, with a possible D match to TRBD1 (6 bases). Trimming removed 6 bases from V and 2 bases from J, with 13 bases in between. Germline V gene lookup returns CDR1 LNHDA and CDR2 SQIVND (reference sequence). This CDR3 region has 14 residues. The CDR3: CASSLGQYQETQYF. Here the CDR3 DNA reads TGTGCCAGTAGCCTCGGACAGTATCAAGAGACCCAGTACTTC.

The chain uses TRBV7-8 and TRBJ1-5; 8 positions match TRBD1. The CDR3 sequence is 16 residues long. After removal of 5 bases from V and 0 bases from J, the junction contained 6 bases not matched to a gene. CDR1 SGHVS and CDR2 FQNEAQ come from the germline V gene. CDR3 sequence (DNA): TGTGCCAGCAGCGCAGGACAGGGCTATAGCAATCAGCCCCAGCATTTT. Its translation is CASSAGQGYSNQPQHF.

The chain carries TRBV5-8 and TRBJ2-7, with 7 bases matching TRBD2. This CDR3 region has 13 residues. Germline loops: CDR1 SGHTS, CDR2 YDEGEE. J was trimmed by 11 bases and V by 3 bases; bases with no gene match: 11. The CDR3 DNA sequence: TGTGCCAGCAGCTCACTAGCGACGCCCTTCGAGTACTTC. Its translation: CASSSLATPFEYF.

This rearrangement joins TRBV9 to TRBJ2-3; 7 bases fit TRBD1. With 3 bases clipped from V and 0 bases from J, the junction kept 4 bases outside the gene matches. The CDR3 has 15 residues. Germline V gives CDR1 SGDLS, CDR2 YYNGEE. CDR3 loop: CASSEGAYSTDTQYF. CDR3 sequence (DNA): TGTGCCAGCAGCGAGGGGGCCTATAGCACAGATACGCAGTATTTT.

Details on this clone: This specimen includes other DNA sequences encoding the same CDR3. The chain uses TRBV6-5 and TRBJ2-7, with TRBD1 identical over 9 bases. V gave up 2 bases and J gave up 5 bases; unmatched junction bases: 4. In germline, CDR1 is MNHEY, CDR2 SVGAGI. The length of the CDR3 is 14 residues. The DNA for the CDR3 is TGTGCCAGCAGTTACGACAGGGGGGCCCACGAGCAGTACTTC. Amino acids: CASSYDRGAHEQYF.

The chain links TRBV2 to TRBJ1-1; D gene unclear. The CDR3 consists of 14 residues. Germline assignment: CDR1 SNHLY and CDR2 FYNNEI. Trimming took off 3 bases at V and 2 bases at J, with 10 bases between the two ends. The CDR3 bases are TGTGCCAGCAGTGACCCAGCGGTAAACACTGAAGCTTTCTTT. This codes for CASSDPAVNTEAFF.

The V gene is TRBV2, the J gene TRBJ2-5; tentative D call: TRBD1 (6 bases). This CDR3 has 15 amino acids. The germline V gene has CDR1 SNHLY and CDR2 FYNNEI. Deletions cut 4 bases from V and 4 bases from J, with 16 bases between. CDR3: CASSVEAGEGETQYF. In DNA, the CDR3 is TGTGCCAGCAGTGTGGAGGCAGGGGAAGGAGAGACCCAGTACTTC.

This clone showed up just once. The chain's CDR3 is CASSQEAGATGELFF. CDR3 sequence (DNA): TGCGCCAGCAGCCAAGAAGCAGGGGCCACCGGGGAGCTGTTTTTT. The V call is TRBV4-3, the J call TRBJ2-2, with a possible D match to TRBD1 (6 bases). Germline V gene data show CDR1 as LGHNA and CDR2 as YSLEER. The CDR3 totals 15 residues. V was cut by 0 bases and J by 4 bases, with 9 bases left in between.

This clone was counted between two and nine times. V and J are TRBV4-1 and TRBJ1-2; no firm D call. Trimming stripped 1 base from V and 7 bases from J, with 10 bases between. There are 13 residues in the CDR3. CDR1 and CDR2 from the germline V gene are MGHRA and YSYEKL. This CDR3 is CASSQGVSSGYTF. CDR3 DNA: TGCGCCAGCAGCCAAGGAGTATCGTCTGGCTACACCTTC.

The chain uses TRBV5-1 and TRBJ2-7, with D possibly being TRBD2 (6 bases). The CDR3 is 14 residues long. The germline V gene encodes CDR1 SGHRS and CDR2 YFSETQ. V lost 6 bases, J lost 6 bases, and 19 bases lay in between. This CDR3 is CASKGRWTTAEQYF. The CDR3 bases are TGCGCCAGCAAAGGCAGGTGGACTACGGCCGAGCAGTACTTC.

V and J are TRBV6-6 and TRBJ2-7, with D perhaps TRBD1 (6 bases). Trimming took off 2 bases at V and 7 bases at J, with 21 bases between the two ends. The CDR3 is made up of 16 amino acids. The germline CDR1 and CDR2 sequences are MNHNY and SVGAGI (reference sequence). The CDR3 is CASSYPIAGVMGEQYF. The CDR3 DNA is TGTGCCAGCAGTTACCCGATTGCAGGGGTGATGGGGGAGCAGTACTTC.

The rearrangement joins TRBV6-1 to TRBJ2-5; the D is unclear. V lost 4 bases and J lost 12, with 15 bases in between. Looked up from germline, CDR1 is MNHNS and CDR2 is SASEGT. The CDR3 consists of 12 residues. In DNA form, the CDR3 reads TGTGCCAGCAGTGTGTTGCGCTTGAACGAGTACTTC. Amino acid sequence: CASSVLRLNEYF.

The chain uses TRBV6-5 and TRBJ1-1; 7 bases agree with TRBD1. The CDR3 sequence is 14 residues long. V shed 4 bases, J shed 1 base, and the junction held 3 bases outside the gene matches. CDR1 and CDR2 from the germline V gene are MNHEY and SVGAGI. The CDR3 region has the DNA TGTGCCAGCAGTTCTGGGACAGCGAACACTGAAGCTTTCTTT. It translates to CASSSGTANTEAFF.

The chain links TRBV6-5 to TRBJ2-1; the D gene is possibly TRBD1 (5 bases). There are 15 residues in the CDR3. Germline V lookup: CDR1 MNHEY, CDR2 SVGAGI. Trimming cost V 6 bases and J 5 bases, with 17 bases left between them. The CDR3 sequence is CASSYTGVNHNEQFF. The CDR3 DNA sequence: TGTGCCAGCAGCTACACAGGTGTCAACCACAATGAGCAGTTCTTC.